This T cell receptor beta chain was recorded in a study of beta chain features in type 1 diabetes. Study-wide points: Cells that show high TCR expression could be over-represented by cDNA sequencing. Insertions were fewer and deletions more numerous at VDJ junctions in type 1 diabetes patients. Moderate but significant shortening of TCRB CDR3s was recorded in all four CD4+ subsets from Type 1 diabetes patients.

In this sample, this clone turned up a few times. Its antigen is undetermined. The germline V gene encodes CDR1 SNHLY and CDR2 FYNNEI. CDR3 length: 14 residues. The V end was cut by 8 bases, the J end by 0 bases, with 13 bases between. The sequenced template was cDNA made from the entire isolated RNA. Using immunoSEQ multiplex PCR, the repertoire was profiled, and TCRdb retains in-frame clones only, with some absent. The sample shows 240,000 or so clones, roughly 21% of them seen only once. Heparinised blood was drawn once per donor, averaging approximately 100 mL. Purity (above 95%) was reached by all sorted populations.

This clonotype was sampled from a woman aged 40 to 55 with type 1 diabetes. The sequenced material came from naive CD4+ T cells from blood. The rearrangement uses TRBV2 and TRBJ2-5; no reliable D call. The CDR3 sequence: CASHREAYQETQYF. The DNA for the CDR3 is TGTGCCAGCCACCGCGAGGCGTACCAAGAGACCCAGTACTTC.